The 7 T cell receptor beta chains below come from one sample, sequenced in a study of identical twins listed by TCRdb under 2016. The protocol used for the library was 5' RACE. TCRdb names Illumina HiSeq 2000 as the instrument used. TCRdb ran its own pipeline on the public reads, namely fastp trimming at Q25 and MiXCR clone calling, and kept in-frame beta chains. CDR3 protein sequences are deduplicated, and each keeps its most common genes and DNA. This sample comprises about 690,000 distinct CDR3 sequences, around 20% of them detected only once. The top ten hold 4.3% of the sample. These records were also assigned to another study, of T cells expressing NK-cell markers.

The sequenced sample consisted of PBMCs. These receptors all come from a woman aged 18-35 years in good health.

This chain joins TRBV20-1 and TRBJ1-2; D call uncertain. This CDR3 has 14 amino acids. Germline V gene data show CDR1 as DFQATT and CDR2 as SNEGSKA (reference sequence). V lost 3 bases and J 2 bases, leaving 13 bases between the germline ends. CDR3 nucleotides: TGCAGTGCTAGTCCACAGACTATAAACTATGGCTACACCTTC. It is translated as CSASPQTINYGYTF.

This clonotype has only a few counts. The chain couples TRBV6-2 or TRBV6-3 to TRBJ2-7; TRBD2 is a possible D gene (6 bases). CDR3 length equals 11 residues. Germline V gives CDR1 MNHEY, CDR2 SVGEGT. V lost 8 bases, J lost 6 bases, and 11 bases lay in between. The CDR3 reads CASGRSPEQYF. The DNA of the CDR3 is TGTGCCAGCGGGAGGTCTCCCGAGCAGTACTTC.

This clonotype was picked up a small number of times. This sequence joins TRBV5-5 and TRBJ1-6; unclear D gene. CDR1 and CDR2 from the germline V gene are SGHKS and YYEKEE (reference sequence). Trimming pared 1 base from V and 13 bases from J, leaving 12 bases between. The CDR3 is 13 residues long. CDR3: CASSLSHPLPLHF. In DNA, the CDR3 is TGTGCCAGCAGCTTGAGCCACCCTCTGCCCCTCCACTTT.

This clonotype was seen only a few times. The chain carries TRBV9 and TRBJ2-1, with D possibly being TRBD2 (5 bases). The CDR3 contains 15 residues. V dropped 1 base and J dropped 0 bases, with 8 bases sitting between them. The germline V gene has CDR1 SGDLS and CDR2 YYNGEE. This chain's CDR3 is CASSVFGSSYNEQFF. CDR3 nucleotides: TGTGCCAGCAGCGTATTTGGGAGCTCCTACAATGAGCAGTTCTTC.

The J gene is TRBJ1-4, the V gene TRBV12-3 or TRBV12-4; the match to TRBD1 covers 12 bases. The CDR3 sequence is 13 residues long. Germline trimming cut 6 bases from V and 11 bases from J; bases unmatched to any gene: 4. CDR3 loop: CASRGQGARKLFF. For the CDR3, the DNA is TGTGCCAGCAGGGGACAGGGGGCCAGGAAACTGTTTTTT.

This clonotype was found a few times. The chain employs TRBV5-1 and TRBJ2-4, with TRBD2 matching 12 bases. The V gene end was trimmed by 1 base and the J gene end by 7 bases; junction bases not matched to a gene: 12. Looked up from germline, CDR1 is SGHRS and CDR2 is YFSETQ. The CDR3 totals 18 residues. The CDR3 loop is CASSLWELAGGPQNIQYF. DNA for the CDR3: TGCGCCAGCAGCTTGTGGGAGCTAGCGGGAGGGCCACAGAACATTCAGTACTTC. The whole variable domain, filled in from reference TRBV5-1 and TRBJ2-4, reads KAGVTQTPRYLIKTRGQQVTLSCSPISGHRSVSWYQQTPGQGLQFLFEYFSETQRNKGNFPGRFSGRQFSNSRSEMNVSTLELGDSALYLCASSLWELAGGPQNIQYFGAGTRLSVL.

This clonotype is medium-sized in the sample. The chain uses TRBV12-3 or TRBV12-4 and TRBJ2-3; D is uncertain. The CDR3 is made up of 13 amino acids. V was shortened by 3 bases and J by 9 bases, with 13 bases between the two germline ends. CDR3 loop: CASSFNDYSTQYF. CDR3 coding DNA: TGTGCCAGCAGTTTTAATGATTATAGCACGCAGTATTTT.